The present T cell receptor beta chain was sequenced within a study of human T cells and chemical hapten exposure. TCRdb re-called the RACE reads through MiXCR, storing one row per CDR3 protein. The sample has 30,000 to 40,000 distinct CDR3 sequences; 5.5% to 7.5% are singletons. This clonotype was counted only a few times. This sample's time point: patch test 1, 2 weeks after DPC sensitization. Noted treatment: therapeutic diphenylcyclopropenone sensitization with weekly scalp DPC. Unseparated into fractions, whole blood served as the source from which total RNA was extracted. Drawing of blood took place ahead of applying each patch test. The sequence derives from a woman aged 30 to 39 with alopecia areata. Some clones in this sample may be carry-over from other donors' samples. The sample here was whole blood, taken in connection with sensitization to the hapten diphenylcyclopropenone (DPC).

For the CDR3, the DNA is TGTGCCAGCAGCTTAGCTAGCGGGGGGGCCTCTGGGGCCAACGTCCTGACTTTC. It is translated as CASSLASGGASGANVLTF. J is TRBJ2-6 and V is TRBV7-2, with 11 nucleotides matching TRBD2. Unmatched junction bases numbered 1, after V lost 0 bases and J lost 0 bases. Looked up from germline, CDR1 is SGHTA and CDR2 is FQGNSA. CDR3 size: 18 residues.